These 13 T cell receptor beta chains were all obtained from the same sample, sequenced in a study of regulatory T cells in long-lasting Graves disease. Stated time point: newly diagnosed GD, antithyroid drugs for less than 3 months. The TCR library was made from RNA that had been extracted from PBMCs in TRIzol. Through Arm-PCR of CDR3 regions and iRepertoire HTBI primers, TCR beta libraries were built. One entry per CDR3 protein results from TCRdb running MiXCR on the multiplex PCR reads. The sample has 350,000 to 500,000 distinct CDR3 sequences, 11% to 15% seen once. The data were also submitted as part of a second study, on T cells in Graves' hyperthyroidism and ophthalmopathy.

The sample consisted of peripheral blood mononuclear cells (PBMCs), taken at new diagnosis, from a patient treated with antithyroid drugs. Source of these receptors: a woman between 45 and 60 years old with Graves disease.

The chain uses TRBV20-1 and TRBJ2-5; TRBD2 agrees at 9 bases. In germline, CDR1 is DFQATT, CDR2 SNEGSKA (reference sequence). After removal of 5 bases from V and 2 bases from J, the junction contained 6 bases not matched to a gene. The CDR3 has 14 residues. In DNA form, the CDR3 reads TGCAGTGCTTTGACCGGACTAGCGCAAGAGACCCAGTACTTC. Its protein is CSALTGLAQETQYF.

This clonotype was counted many times. No DNA is shown, since the ends of the CDR3 on it are uncertain; the CDR3 is the one TCRdb lists. The chain uses TRBV5-1 and TRBJ1-1; the table gives TRBD1 as D, unverified against the DNA. A total of 20 residues make up the CDR3, ends included. Germline V gives CDR1 SGHRS, CDR2 YFSETQ. This chain's CDR3 is CASSAPSTLKLSLDKAEAFF.

V usage is TRBV4-1 and J usage is TRBJ2-1; TRBD2 agrees at 10 bases. The CDR3 totals 16 residues. Trimming at V came to 1 base and at J to 5 bases, leaving 5 bases not matched to a gene. Germline CDR1 is MGHRA and CDR2 is YSYEKL. The CDR3 loop is CASSQAGLADNNEQFF. CDR3 bases: TGCGCCAGCAGCCAAGCCGGACTAGCGGATAACAATGAGCAGTTCTTC.

The chain joins TRBV19 to TRBJ2-7; D possibly corresponds to TRBD2 (6 bases). Germline V gene data show CDR1 as LNHDA and CDR2 as SQIVND (reference sequence). The CDR3 contains 17 residues. V shed 3 bases and J shed 6 bases, with 24 bases lying between them. CDR3 sequence: CASSMNSLRGAQLEQYF. The CDR3 DNA sequence: TGTGCCAGTAGTATGAATAGCTTGCGGGGCGCCCAGCTCGAGCAGTACTTC.

This clonotype was counted at least ten times. CDR3 region: CASSIKAGRPTDEQYF. The CDR3 DNA follows: TGTGCCAGCAGTATTAAAGCGGGGCGGCCCACAGACGAGCAGTACTTC. V gene TRBV28 combines with J gene TRBJ2-7; 7 nucleotides agree with TRBD2. The CDR3 runs to 16 residues. Germline loops: CDR1 MDHEN, CDR2 SYDVKM. V was clipped by 5 bases and J by 5 bases; unmatched bases: 15.

This clonotype came up many times. The junction and the germline gene differ at one end; a read error may be behind it. V usage is TRBV3-1 and J usage is TRBJ2-5; possibly TRBD1 for D (6 bases). The CDR3 extends over 15 amino acids. From germline, CDR1 is LGHDT and CDR2 YNNKEL (reference sequence). This CDR3 reads CASSYQGRRQSGVDF. For the CDR3, the DNA is TGTGCCAGCAGCTATCAGGGGCGGCGGCAGTCTGGGGTGGACTTC.

On this clonotype itself: The junction and the germline gene differ at one end; a read error may be behind it. The chain has TRBV3-1 and TRBJ1-6, with a weak D call TRBD1 (5 bases). Germline CDR1 LGHDT, CDR2 YNNKEL (reference sequence). There are 14 residues in the CDR3. In nucleotides, the CDR3 is TGTACCAGCAGCCAAGATCGGGGCAATTCACCCCTCCACTTT. Its translation: CTSSQDRGNSPLHF.

This clonotype was recorded a few times. V usage is TRBV4-2 and J usage is TRBJ2-3, with TRBD2 matching over 7 bases. This CDR3 has 16 residues. With 4 bases clipped from V and 5 bases from J, the junction kept 12 bases outside the gene matches. The germline V gene encodes CDR1 LGHNA and CDR2 YNFKEQ. For the CDR3, the DNA is TGTGCCAGCAGCCCCCAAGTCGCGGGAGCAAAAGATACGCAGTATTTT. Amino acid sequence: CASSPQVAGAKDTQYF.

This clonotype was counted ten times or more. The J gene is TRBJ2-2, the V gene TRBV6-6, with TRBD1 as a possible D gene (5 bases). V gave up 0 bases and J gave up 4 bases, with 9 bases separating them. The CDR3 totals 15 residues. Germline V CDR1 and CDR2: MNHNY, SVGAGI (reference sequence). The CDR3 DNA sequence: TGTGCCAGCAGTTACTCGGGGCAGTCCACCGGGGAGCTGTTTTTT. This sequence encodes CASSYSGQSTGELFF.

V and J are TRBV6-2 or TRBV6-3 and TRBJ2-5, with D maybe TRBD1 (5 bases). This CDR3 has 15 amino acids. CDR1 is MNHEY and CDR2 is SVGEGT in the germline V gene. V was shortened by 0 bases and J by 3 bases, with 11 bases between the two germline ends. CDR3 protein: CASSYSSGLKETQYF. CDR3 nucleotides: TGTGCCAGCAGTTACTCATCAGGGTTAAAAGAGACCCAGTACTTC.

In its sample, this clonotype was seen many times. V usage is TRBV11-2 and J usage is TRBJ2-1; D is undetermined. The CDR3 runs to 12 residues. The V end lost 1 base, the J end lost 12 bases, and 10 bases lay between the germline ends. From germline, CDR1 is SGHAT and CDR2 FQNNGV. The CDR3 DNA sequence: TGTGCCAGCAGCTTAGGAGGCGTCGGGCAGTTCTTC. Protein product: CASSLGGVGQFF.

This clonotype was counted a single time. With a much larger clone just one base away, this may be a read error. This chain links TRBV30 with TRBJ2-7; possible D gene TRBD2, 6 bases. The length of the CDR3 is 12 residues. V was shortened by 4 bases and J by 2 bases, with 9 bases between the two germline ends. Germline V lookup: CDR1 GTSNPN, CDR2 SVGIG (reference sequence). In DNA, the CDR3 is TGTGCCTGGACCGGGAGCCCCTACGAGCAGTACTTC. It translates to CAWTGSPYEQYF.

The genes are TRBV19 and TRBJ2-7; weak D call: TRBD1 (5 bases). CDR3 size: 15 residues. V lost 4 bases and J 7 bases, leaving 20 bases between the germline ends. Germline lookup yields CDR1 LNHDA and CDR2 SQIVND (reference sequence). CDR3 DNA sequence: TGTGCCAGTAGTAACCCCCCGACAGATTATAGGGAGCAGTACTTC. This translates into CASSNPPTDYREQYF.